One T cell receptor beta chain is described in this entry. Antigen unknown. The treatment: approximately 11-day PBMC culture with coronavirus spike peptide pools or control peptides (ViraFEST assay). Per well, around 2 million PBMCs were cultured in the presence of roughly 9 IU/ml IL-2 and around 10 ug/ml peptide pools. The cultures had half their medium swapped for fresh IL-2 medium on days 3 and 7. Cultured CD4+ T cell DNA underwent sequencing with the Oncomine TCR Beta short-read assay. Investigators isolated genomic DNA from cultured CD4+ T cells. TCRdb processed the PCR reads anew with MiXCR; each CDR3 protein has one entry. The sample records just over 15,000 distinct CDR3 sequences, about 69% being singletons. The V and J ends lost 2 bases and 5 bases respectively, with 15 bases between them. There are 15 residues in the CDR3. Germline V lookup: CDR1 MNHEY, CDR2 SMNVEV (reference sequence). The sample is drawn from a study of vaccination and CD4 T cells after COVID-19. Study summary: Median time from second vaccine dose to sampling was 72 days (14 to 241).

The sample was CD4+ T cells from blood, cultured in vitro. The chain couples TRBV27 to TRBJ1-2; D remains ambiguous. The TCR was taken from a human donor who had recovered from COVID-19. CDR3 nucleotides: TGTGCCAGCAGTTTAAAGGCCCCGTCTTCATATGGCTACACCTTC. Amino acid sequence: CASSLKAPSSYGYTF.